These T cell receptor beta chains were read from a single sample in a study of T-cell memory formation after mild COVID-19. TCRdb recomputed calls from the 5' RACE reads with MiXCR, one row per CDR3 protein. Among 530,000 or so distinct CDR3 sequences listed, 17% were seen once. Source material: PBMCs or a T cell subset sorted from them (not recorded which). The receptors were gathered from an adult woman who had mild COVID-19 (a few samples of this study predate the infection). Cell type and time point are not known. CDR3s include the opening cysteine and the closing phenylalanine or tryptophan. D genes are given only for firm matches. Only part of the rows carry a size: once, few, many, or a class if the clone is expanded.

d_call,clone_size,cdr3_length,j_call,v_call,cdr3_nt,cdr3_aa
.,few,18,TRBJ1-1,TRBV7-9,TGTGCCAGCAGCTTAGAGGGCCTTATCGCAGGGAGGAACACTGAAGCTTTCTTT,CASSLEGLIAGRNTEAFF
.,.,13,TRBJ2-3,TRBV29-1,TGCAGCGCAGGCCCGAAAAGCACAGATACGCAGTATTTT,CSAGPKSTDTQYF
.,.,17,TRBJ1-3,TRBV6-5,TGTGCCAGCAGTTACTCCCCTGACACAACCTCTGGAAACACCATATATTTT,CASSYSPDTTSGNTIYF
.,.,15,TRBJ2-7,TRBV27,TGTGCCAGCAGTGCGATGGCCCCTAGGGCGTACGAGCAGTACTTC,CASSAMAPRAYEQYF
.,.,15,TRBJ1-5,TRBV27,TGTGCCAGCAGTCGAGGGGGTCGAGGAGGTCAGCCCCAGCATTTT,CASSRGGRGGQPQHF
.,few,13,TRBJ1-4,TRBV24-1,TGTGCCACCAGTGAGGGGACTAATGAAAAACTGTTTTTT,CATSEGTNEKLFF
.,many,12,TRBJ2-1,TRBV6-5,TGTGCCAGCAGTTACGTTCCGGGTGAGCAGTTCTTC,CASSYVPGEQFF
.,many,16,TRBJ2-5,TRBV23-1,TGCGCCAGCAGTCGAAGACAACGGGGGAGCTGGGAGACCCAGTACTTC,CASSRRQRGSWETQYF
.,few,18,TRBJ1-1,TRBV18,TGTGCCAGCTCACCACTTAACGCCGGGGCAACACGTGGCCCTGAAGCTTTCTTT,CASSPLNAGATRGPEAFF
.,few,13,TRBJ1-1,TRBV5-1,TGCGCCAGCAGCTTGGCCCCGGTTAATGAAGCTTTCTTT,CASSLAPVNEAFF
.,.,13,TRBJ1-1,TRBV3-1,TGTGCCAGCAACTCAAGGGAAAAGGCTGAAGCTTTCTTT,CASNSREKAEAFF
.,few,13,TRBJ2-7,TRBV29-1,TGCAGCGGAGGATCCAGGGGATTGAACGAGCAGTACTTC,CSGGSRGLNEQYF
.,few,12,TRBJ2-7,TRBV6-2/TRBV6-3,TGTGCCAGCAGTTACTCGGTGGGCGAGCAGTACTTC,CASSYSVGEQYF
TRBD2,few,17,TRBJ2-1,TRBV11-2,TGTGCCAGCAGCTTTGGACTAGCGGGATCTATCTACAATGAGCAGTTCTTC,CASSFGLAGSIYNEQFF
.,.,12,TRBJ2-1,TRBV12-3/TRBV12-4,TGTGCCAGCAGTTTGAATGCGGCTGAGCAGTTCTTC,CASSLNAAEQFF
.,few,12,TRBJ1-2,TRBV20-1,TGCAGTGTTTTCCCCGGACAGTATGGCTACACCTTC,CSVFPGQYGYTF
TRBD2,few,15,TRBJ2-3,TRBV6-2/TRBV6-3,TGTGCCAGCACCCATCGCGGGAGGGAAACGGATACGCAGTATTTT,CASTHRGRETDTQYF
TRBD2,.,15,TRBJ2-2,TRBV10-3,TGTGCCATCAGTGGGACTAGCGCGGGCACCGGGGAGCTGTTTTTT,CAISGTSAGTGELFF
TRBD1,few,14,TRBJ2-7,TRBV18,TGTGCCAGCTCACCAACGACAGGGGCCTACGAGCAGTACTTC,CASSPTTGAYEQYF
.,.,15,TRBJ2-5,TRBV5-1,TGCGCCAGCAGCGTTGACCCCGGGACCCAAGAGACCCAGTACTTC,CASSVDPGTQETQYF
TRBD2,few,14,TRBJ2-3,TRBV20-1,TGCAGTGCTAGCCCTAGCGGGAGCGCAGATACGCAGTATTTT,CSASPSGSADTQYF
TRBD2,many,17,TRBJ2-1,TRBV7-2,TGTGCCAGCAGCCGCCATAGTGGGGAGGGAGCACGAAATGAGCAGTTCTTC,CASSRHSGEGARNEQFF
.,few,13,TRBJ1-1,TRBV7-2,TGTGCCAGCAGCTCAGGGATGTTTGCTGAAGCTTTCTTT,CASSSGMFAEAFF
.,few,16,TRBJ2-1,TRBV5-1,TGCGCCAGCAGCCCCAACAGGGTGCGGACCGACAATGAGCAGTTCTTC,CASSPNRVRTDNEQFF
.,few,13,TRBJ2-1,TRBV20-1,TGCAGTGCTCCTCCCACAGGGAGGAATGAGCAGTTCTTC,CSAPPTGRNEQFF
.,few,13,TRBJ1-2,TRBV12-3/TRBV12-4,TGTGCCAGCAGTTTAGGGGGGCGCGATGGCTACACCTTC,CASSLGGRDGYTF
.,once,16,TRBJ1-6,TRBV5-1,TGCGCCAGCAGCTTGTCCGGGGGCGCCTATAATTCACCCCTCCACTTT,CASSLSGGAYNSPLHF
.,.,15,TRBJ2-3,TRBV18,TGTGCCAGCTCACCACCGATGGAGGAACCAGATACGCAGTATTTT,CASSPPMEEPDTQYF
.,many,13,TRBJ1-1,TRBV20-1,TGCAGTGCTCTCCAAGGGTTCCTCGCTGAAGCTTTCTTT,CSALQGFLAEAFF
.,few,13,TRBJ1-1,TRBV6-2/TRBV6-3,TGTGCCAGCAGTTACCGAAGGAACACTGAAGCTTTCTTT,CASSYRRNTEAFF
.,.,13,TRBJ1-3,TRBV30,TGTGCCTGGCTTCAGGGTGGAGGAAACACCATATATTTT,CAWLQGGGNTIYF
.,.,14,TRBJ2-5,TRBV7-2,TGTGCCAGCAGCTTATACTCTCCGGGGGAGACCCAGTACTTC,CASSLYSPGETQYF
.,few,16,TRBJ1-5,TRBV4-1,TGCGCCAGCAGCCAAGATCTGGGGGGCGGCAATCAGCCCCAGCATTTT,CASSQDLGGGNQPQHF
.,.,15,TRBJ1-6,TRBV12-3/TRBV12-4,TGTGCCAGCAGTTTCGGTGGGACCGGGGGTAGGCCCCTCCACTTT,CASSFGGTGGRPLHF
.,few,15,TRBJ2-2,TRBV5-1,TGCGCCAGCAGCTTTGGGGGCGCGGACACCGGGGAGCTGTTTTTT,CASSFGGADTGELFF
TRBD1,.,15,TRBJ2-5,TRBV6-1,TGTGCCAGCAGTGAAGTAGGGACAGGGAAGGAGACCCAGTACTTC,CASSEVGTGKETQYF
.,few,14,TRBJ1-5,TRBV6-1,TGTGCCAGCAGTGAAGGGGCGGTAAATCAGCCCCAGCATTTT,CASSEGAVNQPQHF
TRBD2,.,16,TRBJ2-7,TRBV6-2/TRBV6-3,TGTGCCAGCAGTCGAGCTAGCGGGAGGGCTGAGAACGAGCAGTACTTC,CASSRASGRAENEQYF
.,.,15,TRBJ2-2,TRBV10-3,TGTGCCATCAGTGAGAAGGGGGAGAGCGCCGGGGAGCTGTTTTTT,CAISEKGESAGELFF
TRBD1,few,13,TRBJ2-7,TRBV29-1,TGCAGCGGCAAGGGACAGGGGGCATACGAGCAGTACTTC,CSGKGQGAYEQYF
.,few,14,TRBJ2-2,TRBV2,TGTGCCAGCGGGGCAGTAGGCAGGGGCGGGGAGCTGTTTTTT,CASGAVGRGGELFF
TRBD2,.,15,TRBJ2-5,TRBV12-3/TRBV12-4,TGTGCCAGCAGTCGTAGCGGGAGGGCCTATGAGACCCAGTACTTC,CASSRSGRAYETQYF
.,.,14,TRBJ1-3,TRBV12-3/TRBV12-4,TGTGCCAGCAGTTACTCTAGCTCTGGAAACACCATATATTTT,CASSYSSSGNTIYF
.,.,12,TRBJ2-7,TRBV6-2/TRBV6-3,TGTGCCAGCAGTTTTGACAGAGGGGAGCAGTACTTC,CASSFDRGEQYF
TRBD2,.,12,TRBJ2-1,TRBV5-1,TGCGCCTCCGGGACTAGCATGAGTGAGCAGTTCTTC,CASGTSMSEQFF
TRBD1,many,14,TRBJ2-3,TRBV3-1,TGTGCCAGCAGCCTTCGCACGACAGGGCATACGCAGTATTTT,CASSLRTTGHTQYF
.,few,15,TRBJ2-3,TRBV5-1,TGCGCCAGCAGCTTCGGTAGGGGGGGCACAGATACGCAGTATTTT,CASSFGRGGTDTQYF
.,.,15,TRBJ1-5,TRBV6-5,TGTGCCAGCAGTTTGTCTTGGGTTAGCAATCAGCCCCAGCATTTT,CASSLSWVSNQPQHF
.,.,15,TRBJ2-5,TRBV24-1,TGTGCCACCAGTGATTGGCGCAGGGATCAAGAGACCCAGTACTTC,CATSDWRRDQETQYF
.,few,14,TRBJ1-4,TRBV29-1,TGCAGCGTTGTTAGTGGGCCTTTGGGAGAAAAACTGTTTTTT,CSVVSGPLGEKLFF
.,.,15,TRBJ2-5,TRBV29-1,TGCAGCGTCCTCCGTGTGATGGGCCTTTTTGAGACCCAGTACTTC,CSVLRVMGLFETQYF
.,many,14,TRBJ1-2,TRBV6-1,TGTGCCAGCAGTGCCCGGGCCGTGAACTATGGCTACACCTTC,CASSARAVNYGYTF
TRBD2,.,15,TRBJ2-1,TRBV11-3,TGTGCCAGCAGCTTGAACGGGAGGTGGTACAATGAGCAGTTCTTC,CASSLNGRWYNEQFF
.,.,12,TRBJ1-2,TRBV4-3,TGCGCCAGCAGCCAAGATCTAGGGCCAACCTCCTTC,CASSQDLGPTSF
TRBD1,.,12,TRBJ1-1,TRBV2,TGTGCCAGCAGTGGGGGACAGTATGAAGCTTTCTTT,CASSGGQYEAFF